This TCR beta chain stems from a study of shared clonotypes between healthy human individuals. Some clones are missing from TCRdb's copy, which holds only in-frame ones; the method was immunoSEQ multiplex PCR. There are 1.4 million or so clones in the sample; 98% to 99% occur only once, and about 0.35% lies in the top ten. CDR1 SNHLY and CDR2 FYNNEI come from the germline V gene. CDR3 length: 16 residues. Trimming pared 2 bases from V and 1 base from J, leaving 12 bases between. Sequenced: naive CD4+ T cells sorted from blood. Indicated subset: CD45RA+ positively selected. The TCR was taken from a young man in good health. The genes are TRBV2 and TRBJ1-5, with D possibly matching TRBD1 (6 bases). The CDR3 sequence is CASSERGGLSNQPQHF. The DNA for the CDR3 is TGTGCCAGCAGTGAAAGAGGGGGGTTAAGCAATCAGCCCCAGCATTTT.